This TCR beta chain was sequenced in a study of OX40 agonist ivuxolimab in advanced cancers. Across the whole study: Ivuxolimab doses were 0.01, 0.1, 0.3, 1.5, 3 or 10 mg/kg every 2 weeks.

The CDR3 has 19 residues. CDR1 is LGHNA, CDR2 YNFKEQ, per germline. The V end was cut by 0 bases, the J end by 3 bases, with 21 bases between. Measured with immunoSEQ multiplex PCR; TCRdb has only the in-frame clones, and not every one. This repertoire shows some 40,000 clones, approximately 90% found once; its top ten account for 13% to 15%. The rearrangement uses TRBV4-2 and TRBJ2-1, with D perhaps TRBD1 or TRBD2 (6 bases each). This sequence originates from an adult with an advanced solid tumor such as melanoma, head and neck, liver or kidney cancer. The sequencing used CD4+ or CD8+ T cells sorted from blood, collected in a trial of the OX40 agonist ivuxolimab. The CDR3 protein is CASSQDSSLGAGLYNEQFF. The CDR3 DNA sequence: TGTGCCAGCAGCCAAGATTCTTCTTTGGGGGCGGGACTCTACAATGAGCAGTTCTTC.